This T cell receptor (beta chain) originates from a study of neoadjuvant nivolumab and ipilimumab in lung cancer. Notes on the study in general: TCR receptors were sequenced in few samples. Only a single major-pathologic-response sample was available for clonality analysis.

V shed 6 bases and J 3 bases; nucleotides not matched to a gene: 9. The CDR3 extends over 16 amino acids. Germline V lookup: CDR1 LGHNA, CDR2 YNFKEQ. Details on this clone: The target antigen is unknown.

Profiling relied on immunoSEQ multiplex PCR, and the TCRdb table lists in-frame clones only, not all of them. The repertoire includes approximately 35,000 clones, more than 85% of them detected once, and around 2.2% sits in the top ten. The receptor was derived from an adult with non-small cell lung cancer. Sequenced material: peripheral blood, taken after neoadjuvant nivolumab, alone or with ipilimumab, at or shortly before surgery. The rearrangement joins TRBV4-2 to TRBJ1-2, with TRBD1 matching over 11 bases. In DNA, the CDR3 is TGTGCCAGCAGTCTTACCGGGACAGGGGGGTACTATGGCTACACCTTC. Amino acids: CASSLTGTGGYYGYTF.